A selection of T cell receptor beta chains follows, all from one sample in a study of long-term antiretroviral therapy in people with HIV. TCRdb's copy holds only in-frame clones and misses some; the assay was immunoSEQ multiplex PCR. The sample holds 15,000 or so clones, approximately 86% seen once. The sample in question was unsorted PBMCs, obtained 6.2 years after starting antiretroviral therapy. All receptors come from a man in his forties or fifties with HIV. CDR3s include the opening cysteine and the closing phenylalanine or tryptophan. Each record gives: J gene, D gene, V gene, clone size, CDR3 DNA, CDR3 protein. The D gene is left open where the match is weak. Some rows have no size entry. The others give once, few or many, or a class for an expanded clone.

J gene: TRBJ1-1
D gene: -
V gene: TRBV30
clone size: -
CDR3 DNA: TGTGCCGGTCTTTGGGGCATGAACACTGAAGCTTTCTTT
CDR3 protein: CAGLWGMNTEAFF

J gene: TRBJ2-7
D gene: -
V gene: TRBV7-2
clone size: -
CDR3 DNA: TGTGCCAGCAGCTTAGCCTACTCCTACGAGCAGTACTTC
CDR3 protein: CASSLAYSYEQYF

J gene: TRBJ2-5
D gene: -
V gene: TRBV5-6
clone size: -
CDR3 DNA: TGTGCCAGCAGCTCGCAAATCCCGGGACGTCGGTGGACCCAGTACTTC
CDR3 protein: CASSSQIPGRRWTQYF

J gene: TRBJ1-4
D gene: -
V gene: TRBV4-1
clone size: once
CDR3 DNA: TGCGCCAGCAGCCCCACGGGGGACAAACTGTTTTTT
CDR3 protein: CASSPTGDKLFF

J gene: TRBJ1-3
D gene: -
V gene: TRBV15
clone size: -
CDR3 DNA: TGTGCCACCAGCAGAGATATTGGGGGCCCTGGAAACACCATATATTTT
CDR3 protein: CATSRDIGGPGNTIYF

J gene: TRBJ2-6
D gene: TRBD1
V gene: TRBV7-2
clone size: -
CDR3 DNA: TGTGCCAGCAGCTTAGCGACAGGGATCCGGAGGGCCAACGTCCTGACTTTC
CDR3 protein: CASSLATGIRRANVLTF

J gene: TRBJ2-7
D gene: TRBD2
V gene: TRBV10-3
clone size: few
CDR3 DNA: TGTGCCATCAGTGAAGGGACTAGCGGGAACGAGCAGTACTTC
CDR3 protein: CAISEGTSGNEQYF

J gene: TRBJ2-5
D gene: TRBD1
V gene: TRBV27
clone size: -
CDR3 DNA: TGTGCCAGCAGTTACTGGACAGGAGGTTTAGAGACCCAGTACTTC
CDR3 protein: CASSYWTGGLETQYF

J gene: TRBJ2-2
D gene: TRBD1
V gene: TRBV5-1
clone size: -
CDR3 DNA: TGCGCCAGCAGCAGGACAGGGGCGAGCGGGGAGCTGTTTTTT
CDR3 protein: CASSRTGASGELFF

J gene: TRBJ2-7
D gene: -
V gene: TRBV30
clone size: -
CDR3 DNA: TGTGCCTGGAGTACAGGGGACTTCTACGAGCAGTACTTC
CDR3 protein: CAWSTGDFYEQYF

J gene: TRBJ2-3
D gene: -
V gene: TRBV9
clone size: -
CDR3 DNA: TGTGCCAGCGGACCCAATCCTTTGAGCACAGATACGCAGTATTTT
CDR3 protein: CASGPNPLSTDTQYF

J gene: TRBJ2-1
D gene: TRBD2
V gene: TRBV19
clone size: -
CDR3 DNA: TGTGCCAGTAGTGACTCGGTAGCGGGGGGATACAATGAGCAGTTCTTC
CDR3 protein: CASSDSVAGGYNEQFF

J gene: TRBJ2-1
D gene: TRBD2
V gene: TRBV14
clone size: -
CDR3 DNA: TGTGCCAGCAGCCAGTCTGGGACTAGCGGCTACAATGAGCAGTTCTTC
CDR3 protein: CASSQSGTSGYNEQFF

J gene: TRBJ1-1
D gene: -
V gene: TRBV10-3
clone size: -
CDR3 DNA: TGTGCCATCAGTGTCGAACGTACTGAAGCTTTCTTT
CDR3 protein: CAISVERTEAFF

J gene: TRBJ2-7
D gene: -
V gene: TRBV14
clone size: -
CDR3 DNA: TGTGCCAGCAGCCAAGGTCGCCGCTCCTACGAGCAGTACTTC
CDR3 protein: CASSQGRRSYEQYF

J gene: TRBJ2-3
D gene: -
V gene: TRBV15
clone size: -
CDR3 DNA: TGTGCCACCAGCACAGGTAGCGGATTCACAGATACGCAGTATTTT
CDR3 protein: CATSTGSGFTDTQYF

J gene: TRBJ2-1
D gene: -
V gene: TRBV6-4
clone size: once
CDR3 DNA: TGTGCCAGCAGTAGACTGGGGGACAATGAGCAGTTCTTC
CDR3 protein: CASSRLGDNEQFF

J gene: TRBJ1-1
D gene: -
V gene: TRBV30
clone size: -
CDR3 DNA: TGTGCCTCTAACTTCCAGGGAGAAGCTTTCTTT
CDR3 protein: CASNFQGEAFF

J gene: TRBJ1-1
D gene: -
V gene: TRBV4-3
clone size: -
CDR3 DNA: TGCGCCAGCAGCCCGACAGGACGCGGGACTGAAGCTTTCTTT
CDR3 protein: CASSPTGRGTEAFF

J gene: TRBJ1-5
D gene: -
V gene: TRBV7-8
clone size: -
CDR3 DNA: TGTGCCAGCAGCCAAGGACTGTTGAGCAATCAGCCCCAGCATTTT
CDR3 protein: CASSQGLLSNQPQHF

J gene: TRBJ2-7
D gene: TRBD1
V gene: TRBV28
clone size: -
CDR3 DNA: TGTGCCATCCTAAGACCCGGGACAGGATCCTACGAGCAGTACTTC
CDR3 protein: CAILRPGTGSYEQYF

J gene: TRBJ1-5
D gene: -
V gene: TRBV27
clone size: -
CDR3 DNA: TGTGCCAGCAGTTTAGTGGCACTGGATCAGCCCCAGCATTTT
CDR3 protein: CASSLVALDQPQHF